This TCR beta chain emerged from a study of shared clonotypes between healthy human individuals. On the study more broadly: The study used three CD4 naive, three CD4 memory, two CD8 naive and one CD8 memory plate per donor. Study conclusions and caveats: The four-donor shared clonotypes exceeded non-shared clonotypes in generation probability, with non-shared ones scoring lower.

V shed 3 bases, J shed 8 bases, and the junction held 6 bases outside the gene matches. Germline V gene lookup returns CDR1 LNHDA and CDR2 SQIVND (reference sequence). CDR3 length equals 13 residues. Several immunoSEQ plates held equal portions of the genomic DNA taken from each subset. TCRdb's copy holds only in-frame clones and misses some; the assay was immunoSEQ multiplex PCR. Here the sample spans just over 2,000,000 clones, about 95% being singletons. Concerning this clone: No antigen is known for it.

The material sequenced was naive CD4+ T cells sorted from blood. Subset defined: CD45RA+ positively selected. The receptor comes from a man between 18 and 35 years old in good health. J is TRBJ1-2 and V is TRBV19; 7 bases are shared with TRBD1. Here the CDR3 DNA reads TGTGCCAGTAGTATGGACAGGTCCCGGGGCTACACCTTC. It yields the protein CASSMDRSRGYTF. Using reference TRBV19 and TRBJ1-2 for the parts outside the CDR3, the full variable domain is DGGITQSPKYLFRKEGQNVTLSCEQNLNHDAMYWYRQDPGQGLRLIYYSQIVNDFQKGDIAEGYSVSREKKESFPLTVTSAQKNPTAFYLCASSMDRSRGYTFGSGTRLTVV.